What follows are 13 T cell receptor beta chains derived from one specimen sequenced in a study of blood T cell repertoires in COVID-19. Some clones are missing from TCRdb's copy, which holds only in-frame ones; the method was immunoSEQ multiplex PCR. The data contain about 220,000 clones, 80% of them singletons. What was sequenced was peripheral blood. The source of these receptors is a woman in her sixties or seventies with acute or convalescent COVID-19.

This rearrangement joins TRBV24-1 to TRBJ2-1, with TRBD2 identical over 9 bases. Germline V gives CDR1 KGHDR, CDR2 SFDVKD. CDR3 length equals 16 residues. V gave up 3 bases and J gave up 9 bases; unmatched junction bases: 11. CDR3 loop: CATSDPRRGGDIEQFF. The CDR3 region has the DNA TGTGCCACCAGTGATCCTAGGCGGGGGGGCGATATTGAGCAGTTCTTC.

This chain connects TRBV24-1 to TRBJ1-2, with 7 nucleotides matching TRBD1. CDR3 length equals 14 residues. Looked up from germline, CDR1 is KGHDR and CDR2 is SFDVKD. V was pared by 4 bases and J by 3 bases, with 4 bases of the junction left unmatched. The CDR3 coding sequence is TGTGCCACCAGTGAACCGGGACAGCACTATGGCTACACCTTC. Its translation is CATSEPGQHYGYTF.

This clone was counted a few times. The chain recombines TRBV15 with TRBJ2-7; a weak D match, TRBD1 (5 bases). The germline CDR1 and CDR2 sequences are LNHNV and YYDKDF (reference sequence). The V gene lost 1 base and the J gene lost 2 bases, with 12 bases spanning the gap. This CDR3 region has 15 residues. The CDR3 sequence: CATSRGDRGTYEQYV. The CDR3 DNA is TGTGCCACCAGCAGAGGAGACAGAGGCACCTACGAGCAGTACGTC.

This sequence joins TRBV6-1 and TRBJ1-4, with 8 bases that match TRBD1. CDR1 MNHNS and CDR2 SASEGT come from the germline V gene. Losses at the gene ends were 1 base for V and 6 bases for J; bases not matched to a gene: 4. This CDR3 is 15 amino acids long. The chain's CDR3 is CASSEVAQGDEKLFF. CDR3 nucleotides: TGTGCCAGCAGTGAAGTTGCACAGGGGGATGAAAAACTGTTTTTT.

With regard to this clone: This CDR3 is also generated by other DNA sequences in the sample. The genes are TRBV6-5 and TRBJ1-2, with 7 bases that match TRBD1. The CDR3 has 13 residues. J lost 7 bases, V lost 6 bases, and 8 bases had no gene match. The V gene's germline CDR1 is MNHEY and CDR2 SVGAGI. CDR3 sequence: CASRPTGVGGYTF. Here the CDR3 DNA reads TGTGCCAGCAGACCCACAGGGGTTGGTGGCTACACCTTC.

The chain joins TRBV9 to TRBJ2-3; D possibly corresponds to TRBD2 (7 bases). Germline V lookup: CDR1 SGDLS, CDR2 YYNGEE. This CDR3 contains 15 residues. V was trimmed by 4 bases and J by 2 bases, leaving 14 bases between them. CDR3 DNA: TGTGCCAGCAGCAAGGCGGGGGCCACCACAGATACGCAGTATTTT. Its protein is CASSKAGATTDTQYF. Using reference TRBV9 and TRBJ2-3 for the parts outside the CDR3, the full variable domain is DSGVTQTPKHLITATGQRVTLRCSPRSGDLSVYWYQQSLDQGLQFLIQYYNGEERAKGNILERFSAQQFPDLHSELNLSSLELGDSALYFCASSKAGATTDTQYFGPGTRLTVL.

This clone has a single count. V and J are TRBV23-1 and TRBJ1-2; D ambiguous. TRBV23-1 is filed as an ORF, its function uncertain. The CDR3 sequence is 12 residues long. V was trimmed by 8 bases and J by 5 bases, leaving 12 bases between them. CDR3: CASHYIVYGYTF. The DNA of the CDR3 is TGCGCCAGCCACTATATCGTATATGGCTACACCTTC.

This clone was picked up a small number of times. V usage is TRBV6-1 and J usage is TRBJ1-2, with 9 bases identical to TRBD1. The CDR3 is 15 amino acids. J was trimmed by 5 bases and V by 0 bases; bases with no gene match: 4. Germline loops: CDR1 MNHNS, CDR2 SASEGT. This CDR3 is CASSEAWTGEYGYTF. The CDR3 DNA reads TGTGCCAGCAGTGAAGCGTGGACAGGGGAATATGGCTACACCTTC.

V gene TRBV5-1 combines with J gene TRBJ2-5; 10 bases align to TRBD1. The CDR3 runs to 15 residues. Germline trimming cut 4 bases from V and 5 bases from J; bases unmatched to any gene: 8. The germline V gene encodes CDR1 SGHRS and CDR2 YFSETQ. This chain's CDR3 is CASSLSGQGLETQYF. CDR3 nucleotides: TGCGCCAGCAGCCTATCGGGACAGGGGTTGGAGACCCAGTACTTC. Looking up the rest from reference TRBV5-1 and TRBJ2-5 gives the full variable domain: KAGVTQTPRYLIKTRGQQVTLSCSPISGHRSVSWYQQTPGQGLQFLFEYFSETQRNKGNFPGRFSGRQFSNSRSEMNVSTLELGDSALYLCASSLSGQGLETQYFGPGTRLLVL.

V gene TRBV10-3 combines with J gene TRBJ2-3; 8 nucleotides match TRBD2. With 2 bases clipped from V and 1 base from J, the junction kept 2 bases outside the gene matches. From germline, CDR1 is ENHRY and CDR2 SYGVKD. This CDR3 is built from 15 residues. The CDR3 DNA sequence: TGTGCCATCAGTGAGACGGGGGGGGGCACAGATACGCAGTATTTT. Amino acid sequence: CAISETGGGTDTQYF.

The J gene is TRBJ2-3, the V gene TRBV5-1, with 11 nucleotides matching TRBD2. The germline V gene has CDR1 SGHRS and CDR2 YFSETQ. J was trimmed by 2 bases and V by 0 bases; bases with no gene match: 2. The length of the CDR3 is 16 residues. This CDR3 is CASSLDSGGVTDTQYF. Written as DNA, the CDR3 is TGCGCCAGCAGCTTGGATAGCGGGGGGGTCACAGATACGCAGTATTTT.

This rearrangement joins TRBV12-3 or TRBV12-4 to TRBJ2-1; D unclear. V dropped 1 base and J dropped 10 bases, with 11 bases sitting between them. The length of the CDR3 is 13 residues. The CDR3 nucleotides are TGTGCCAGCAGTTTAGGAGCCGTCCGGGAGCAGTTCTTC. Translating it yields CASSLGAVREQFF.

The V gene is TRBV19, the J gene TRBJ1-1; D not resolved. Trimming pared 7 bases from V and 1 base from J, leaving 16 bases between. The CDR3 spans 15 residues. CDR1 is LNHDA, CDR2 SQIVND, per germline (reference sequence). This CDR3 is CASMREVLPNTEAFF. As DNA, the CDR3 is TGTGCCAGTATGAGAGAGGTCCTCCCGAACACTGAAGCTTTCTTT.